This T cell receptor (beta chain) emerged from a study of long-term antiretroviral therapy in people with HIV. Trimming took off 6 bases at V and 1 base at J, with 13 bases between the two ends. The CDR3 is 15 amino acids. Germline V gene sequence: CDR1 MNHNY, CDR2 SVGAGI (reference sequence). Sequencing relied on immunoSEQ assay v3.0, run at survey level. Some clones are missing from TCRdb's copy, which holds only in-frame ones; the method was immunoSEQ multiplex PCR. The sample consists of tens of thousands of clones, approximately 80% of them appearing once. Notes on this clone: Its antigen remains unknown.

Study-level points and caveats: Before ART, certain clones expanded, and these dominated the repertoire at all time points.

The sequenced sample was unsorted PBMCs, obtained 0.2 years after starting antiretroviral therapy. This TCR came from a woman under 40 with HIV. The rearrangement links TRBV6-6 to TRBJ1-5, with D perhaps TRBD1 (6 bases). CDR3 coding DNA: TGTGCCAGCAGGGATACAGGGTCCAGCAATCAGCCCCAGCATTTT. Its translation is CASRDTGSSNQPQHF.